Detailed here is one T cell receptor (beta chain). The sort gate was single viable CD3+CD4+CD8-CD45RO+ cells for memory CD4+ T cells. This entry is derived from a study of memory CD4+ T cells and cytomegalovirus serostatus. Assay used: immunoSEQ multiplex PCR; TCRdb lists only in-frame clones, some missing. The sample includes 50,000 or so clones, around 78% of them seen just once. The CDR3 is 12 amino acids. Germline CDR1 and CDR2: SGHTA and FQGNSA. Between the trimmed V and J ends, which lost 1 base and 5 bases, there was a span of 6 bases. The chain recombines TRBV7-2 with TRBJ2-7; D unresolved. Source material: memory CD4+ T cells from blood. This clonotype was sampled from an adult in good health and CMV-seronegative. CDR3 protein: CASSLVGHEQYF. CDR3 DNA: TGTGCCAGCAGCTTAGTCGGCCACGAGCAGTACTTC.